Below are 31 T cell receptor beta chains sequenced from a single sample in a study of long-term antiretroviral therapy in people with HIV. The run of the v3.0 immunoSEQ assay was at survey level. Sequencing used immunoSEQ multiplex PCR; TCRdb keeps in-frame clones, though not all of them. The sample records about 18,000 clones, roughly 80% being singletons. The sample in question was unsorted PBMCs, obtained 0.6 years after starting antiretroviral therapy. Every receptor here comes from a woman aged 18-35 years with HIV.

The chain combines TRBV7-9 with TRBJ1-1; D is ambiguous. Germline V gene data show CDR1 as SEHNR and CDR2 as FQNEAQ (reference sequence). The CDR3 is 14 residues long. V lost 4 bases and J 5 bases, leaving 14 bases between the germline ends. CDR3 nucleotide sequence: TGTGCCAGCAGCTCCTCGGACGGACTTACTGAAGCTTTCTTT. Protein: CASSSSDGLTEAFF. The whole variable domain, remainder taken from reference TRBV7-9 and TRBJ1-1, is DTGVSQNPRHKITKRGQNVTFRCDPISEHNRLYWYRQTLGQGPEFLTYFQNEAQLEKSRLLSDRFSAERPKGSFSTLEIQRTEQGDSAMYLCASSSSDGLTEAFFGQGTRLTVV.

This chain links TRBV9 with TRBJ2-2; 9 bases agree with TRBD2. J gave up 0 bases and V 3 bases, and 9 bases lay outside the gene matches. Germline CDR1 and CDR2: SGDLS and YYNGEE. The CDR3 is 18 amino acids. CDR3 nucleotide sequence: TGTGCCAGCAGCGACCGACTAGCGGCCACCGCGAACACCGGGGAGCTGTTTTTT. This sequence encodes CASSDRLAATANTGELFF. Complete variable domain (other parts from reference TRBV9 and TRBJ2-2): DSGVTQTPKHLITATGQRVTLRCSPRSGDLSVYWYQQSLDQGLQFLIQYYNGEERAKGNILERFSAQQFPDLHSELNLSSLELGDSALYFCASSDRLAATANTGELFFGEGSRLTVL.

The gene calls are TRBV7-9 and TRBJ1-2; the match to TRBD1 covers 7 bases. With V trimmed by 6 bases and J by 6 bases, 10 bases remained unmatched. Germline-derived CDR1 and CDR2 are SEHNR and FQNEAQ (reference sequence). The CDR3 is 14 amino acids. The CDR3 DNA reads as TGTGCCAGCAGGTACTGGGGGACAGAAGATGGCTACACCTTC. Translation: CASRYWGTEDGYTF.

This clone was found once. The V call is TRBV10-1, the J call TRBJ2-2, with TRBD2 matching over 10 bases. V trimming: 8 bases; J trimming: 6 bases; junction bases outside the gene matches: 18. Looked up from germline, CDR1 is WNHNN and CDR2 is SYGVQD (reference sequence). The CDR3 loop spans 18 amino acids. The CDR3 DNA sequence: TGCGCCAGCGGCGCCGGTGAGGGAAGCGGGGGGGCAGCCGGGGAGCTGTTTTTT. Translated: CASGAGEGSGGAAGELFF.

The chain combines TRBV7-8 with TRBJ2-7; 7 bases map to TRBD1. V dropped 5 bases and J dropped 5; count of bases not matched to a gene: 15. Germline-derived CDR1 and CDR2 are SGHVS and FQNEAQ. This CDR3 region has 16 residues. This CDR3 is CASSRNLGQDKDEQYF. As DNA, the CDR3 is TGTGCCAGCAGCCGAAACCTAGGACAGGATAAGGACGAGCAGTACTTC.

The chain carries TRBV6-6 and TRBJ1-5; maybe TRBD1 (5 bases). This CDR3 has 15 residues. V lost 7 bases and J lost 2, with 15 bases in between. Germline CDR1 and CDR2: MNHNY and SVGAGI (reference sequence). CDR3 DNA: TGTGCCAGCACCCCTACGAGGGGAGGCAATCAGCCCCAGCATTTT. This translates into CASTPTRGGNQPQHF.

This sequence joins TRBV6-5 and TRBJ1-2; TRBD1 matches 9 bases. V lost 6 bases, J lost 8 bases, and 4 bases stayed unmatched. This CDR3 contains 12 residues. CDR1 and CDR2 (germline): MNHEY, SVGAGI. CDR3 sequence reads: CASSRQGEGYTF. The CDR3 DNA reads TGTGCCAGCAGCAGACAGGGGGAAGGCTACACCTTC.

V is TRBV7-2 and J is TRBJ1-5; TRBD1 matches at 7 bases. The germline CDR1 and CDR2 sequences are SGHTA and FQGNSA. V shed 5 bases, J shed 6 bases, and the junction held 1 base outside the gene matches. CDR3 length: 12 residues. CDR3 residues: CASSNRGQPQHF. CDR3 nucleotide sequence: TGTGCCAGCAGCAACAGGGGTCAGCCCCAGCATTTT.

CDR3 DNA sequence: TGTGCCAGCAGCTTAGCGGGCGATAGAGAGCTGTTTTTT. Protein: CASSLAGDRELFF. This chain links TRBV7-2 with TRBJ2-2; unclear D gene. The germline V gene has CDR1 SGHTA and CDR2 FQGNSA. The CDR3 length is 13 residues. V lost 0 bases and J lost 11, with 10 bases in between.

By sample share, this clone is medium-sized (0.01 to 0.1%). The chain has TRBV4-3 and TRBJ1-4; 9 bases match TRBD1. V shed 4 bases and J 5 bases; nucleotides not matched to a gene: 8. Looked up from germline, CDR1 is LGHNA and CDR2 is YSLEER. This CDR3 comprises 16 residues. The CDR3 DNA is TGCGCCAGCAGCCCCCAGGACAGGGGTCAAAATGAAAAACTGTTTTTT. It codes for CASSPQDRGQNEKLFF.

This clone appeared a single time. The J gene is TRBJ2-1, the V gene TRBV2; D is ambiguous. Trimming left V 6 bases short and J 9 bases short, with 9 bases between. CDR3 length: 11 amino acids. Germline CDR1 is SNHLY and CDR2 is FYNNEI. The CDR3: CASSPDVEQFF. The CDR3 nucleotides are TGTGCCAGCAGCCCGGACGTTGAGCAGTTCTTC.

The V and J genes are TRBV5-1 and TRBJ2-6; the D gene is possibly TRBD1 (6 bases). CDR1 and CDR2 from the germline V gene are SGHRS and YFSETQ. V was trimmed by 4 bases and J by 0 bases, leaving 11 bases between them. The CDR3 runs 16 residues. The CDR3 DNA sequence: TGCGCCAGCAGCCCTTGGACAGCCTCTGGGGCCAACGTCCTGACTTTC. Amino acid sequence: CASSPWTASGANVLTF.

The genes are TRBV9 and TRBJ1-5; 7 bases line up with TRBD1. J was trimmed by 4 bases and V by 0 bases; bases with no gene match: 4. The CDR3 totals 15 residues. The germline gives CDR1 SGDLS, CDR2 YYNGEE. The CDR3 DNA follows: TGTGCCAGCAGCGTAGTAGGGGGCCGGAATCAGCCCCAGCATTTT. This codes for CASSVVGGRNQPQHF.

This clone occurred a few times. The CDR3 is CASTEGGRYTEAFF. The CDR3 DNA follows: TGTGCCAGCACCGAGGGGGGGCGCTACACTGAAGCTTTCTTT. This chain connects TRBV2 to TRBJ1-1; tentative D call: TRBD1 (6 bases). Trimming took 7 bases from V and 3 from J, leaving 15 bases between them. Looked up from germline, CDR1 is SNHLY and CDR2 is FYNNEI. The CDR3 covers 14 residues.

The DNA of the CDR3 is TGCGCCAGCGCGACTAGCGGGGGCTCCTACAATGAGCAGTTCTTC. Its protein is CASATSGGSYNEQFF. The chain carries TRBV5-1 and TRBJ2-1, with 12 bases lining up with TRBD2. With V trimmed by 7 bases and J by 0 bases, 2 bases remained unmatched. CDR1 SGHRS and CDR2 YFSETQ come from the germline V gene. The CDR3 spans 15 residues.

This chain links TRBV4-3 with TRBJ2-1; D is possibly TRBD1 (5 bases). The ends were cut back, 0 bases at V and 8 bases at J, with 17 bases in the middle. Germline assignment: CDR1 LGHNA and CDR2 YSLEER. The CDR3 runs 16 residues. The CDR3 DNA sequence: TGCGCCAGCAGCCAAGACCGGGCAGGGAATTATGATGAGCAGTTCTTC. This sequence encodes CASSQDRAGNYDEQFF.

This clone occurred once. This chain links TRBV11-2 with TRBJ2-2; no reliable D call. V was trimmed by 5 bases and J by 4 bases, leaving 14 bases between them. This CDR3 has 15 amino acids. Germline lookup yields CDR1 SGHAT and CDR2 FQNNGV. In nucleotides, the CDR3 is TGTGCCAGCAGCCCCCACCCGGGTCGCACCGGGGAGCTGTTTTTT. Its translation: CASSPHPGRTGELFF.

This chain uses TRBV6-1 with TRBJ1-3; D perhaps matches TRBD1 (5 bases). This CDR3 is built from 18 residues. Germline CDR1 is MNHNS and CDR2 is SASEGT. The V gene lost 1 base and the J gene lost 0 bases, with 16 bases spanning the gap. As DNA, the CDR3 is TGTGCCAGCAGTGAAGAGGAGGGGTTCAGCTCCTCTGGAAACACCATATATTTT. It codes for CASSEEEGFSSSGNTIYF.

The genes are TRBV11-2 and TRBJ2-1; 9 bases are shared with TRBD1. The trim removed 5 bases at V and 9 bases at J, leaving 8 bases unmatched. CDR1 and CDR2 (germline): SGHAT, FQNNGV. This CDR3 spans 14 amino acids. CDR3: CASSDSPQGAEQFF. CDR3 coding DNA: TGTGCCAGCAGCGACTCGCCACAGGGGGCTGAGCAGTTCTTC.

The chain joins TRBV29-1 to TRBJ2-1, with a weak D call TRBD1 (6 bases). This CDR3 is 12 amino acids long. V was clipped by 1 base and J by 6 bases, with 7 bases between them. CDR1 SQVTM and CDR2 ANQGSEA come from the germline V gene. The CDR3 region is CSVEGGGNEQFF. CDR3 coding DNA: TGCAGCGTTGAAGGAGGGGGCAATGAGCAGTTCTTC.

There are a few counts of this clone. The V gene is TRBV27, the J gene TRBJ1-1; D is ambiguous. Germline V gives CDR1 MNHEY, CDR2 SMNVEV (reference sequence). The CDR3 is 13 residues long. The germline V and J ends were trimmed by 5 bases and 1 base, with 8 bases remaining between them. This CDR3 reads CASSPHSNTEAFF. The CDR3 DNA reads as TGTGCCAGCAGTCCGCACTCGAACACTGAAGCTTTCTTT.

The count of this clone is one. The chain uses TRBV4-1 and TRBJ2-2, with TRBD1 identical over 9 bases. V lost 5 bases to trimming and J lost 6 bases; unmatched junction nucleotides: 16. CDR1 and CDR2 (germline): MGHRA, YSYEKL. The CDR3 covers 18 residues. As DNA, the CDR3 is TGCGCCAGCAGCGACCCCGGTGGACAGGGGAGAATTTCCGGGGAGCTGTTTTTT. Translation: CASSDPGGQGRISGELFF.

J is TRBJ2-5 and V is TRBV28; D assignment may be TRBD1 or TRBD2 (5 bases each). CDR1 is MDHEN and CDR2 is SYDVKM in the germline V gene. Trimming shortened V by 3 bases and J by 4 bases, and 15 bases separated the two germline ends. This CDR3 is 15 amino acids long. This chain's CDR3 is CASSLQPRGTETQYF. CDR3 sequence (DNA): TGTGCCAGCAGTTTGCAGCCGAGGGGCACAGAGACCCAGTACTTC.

The chain combines TRBV5-1 with TRBJ1-2; D is uncertain. CDR1 SGHRS and CDR2 YFSETQ come from the germline V gene. The CDR3 contains 15 residues. V was cut by 5 bases and J by 2 bases, with 16 bases left in between. The CDR3 loop is CASRPGQMDNYGYTF. The CDR3 DNA is TGCGCCAGCAGACCTGGGCAGATGGACAACTATGGCTACACCTTC. The entire variable domain, with the rest obtained from reference TRBV5-1 and TRBJ1-2, is as follows: KAGVTQTPRYLIKTRGQQVTLSCSPISGHRSVSWYQQTPGQGLQFLFEYFSETQRNKGNFPGRFSGRQFSNSRSEMNVSTLELGDSALYLCASRPGQMDNYGYTFGSGTRLTVV.

The rearrangement links TRBV6-6 to TRBJ1-3; D call uncertain. V was trimmed by 4 bases and J by 0 bases, leaving 7 bases between them. The CDR3 runs 14 residues. The germline gives CDR1 MNHNY, CDR2 SVGAGI (reference sequence). This chain's CDR3 is CASSSVSSGNTIYF. Written as DNA, the CDR3 is TGTGCCAGCAGTTCGGTGAGCTCTGGAAACACCATATATTTT.

The chain employs TRBV27 and TRBJ2-3; 9 bases map to TRBD2. Germline lookup yields CDR1 MNHEY and CDR2 SMNVEV (reference sequence). There are 15 residues in the CDR3. V shed 2 bases and J 3 bases; nucleotides not matched to a gene: 3. As DNA, the CDR3 is TGTGCCAGCAGTTTACTAGCGGGGCGGACAGATACGCAGTATTTT. It specifies CASSLLAGRTDTQYF.

This clone was seen a handful of times. The rearrangement joins TRBV7-3 to TRBJ2-1; 13 nucleotides agree with TRBD2. CDR1 and CDR2 (germline): SGHTA, FQGTGA. The trim removed 5 bases at V and 6 bases at J, leaving 1 base unmatched. This CDR3 region has 14 residues. In DNA form, the CDR3 reads TGTGCCAGCAGCAGGACTAGCGGGAGCAATGAGCAGTTCTTC. The encoded protein is CASSRTSGSNEQFF. Full variable domain (rest looked up from reference TRBV7-3 and TRBJ2-1): GAGVSQTPSNKVTEKGKYVELRCDPISGHTALYWYRQSLGQGPEFLIYFQGTGAADDSGLPNDRFFAVRPEGSVSTLKIQRTERGDSAVYLCASSRTSGSNEQFFGPGTRLTVL.

The chain couples TRBV18 to TRBJ1-2; D is unclear. The ends were cut back, 3 bases at V and 2 bases at J, with 7 bases in the middle. Germline CDR1 KGHSH, CDR2 LQKENI. The CDR3 runs to 13 residues. The CDR3 protein is CASSPEQNYGYTF. CDR3 nucleotide sequence: TGTGCCAGCTCACCGGAACAGAACTATGGCTACACCTTC.

The sample holds a few counts of this clone. This sequence joins TRBV30 and TRBJ1-5; no firm D call. Germline CDR1 is GTSNPN and CDR2 is SVGIG (reference sequence). V was cut by 0 bases and J by 7 bases, with 10 bases left in between. This CDR3 has 13 amino acids. The CDR3 DNA is TGTGCCTGGAGTGTTGGGGATTTACAGCCCCAGCATTTT. Protein product: CAWSVGDLQPQHF.

This clone was counted only a few times. The genes are TRBV14 and TRBJ2-1; TRBD1 aligns across 12 bases. The CDR3 totals 16 residues. The germline V gene encodes CDR1 SGHDN and CDR2 FVKESK. J was trimmed by 9 bases and V by 2 bases; bases with no gene match: 8. The CDR3 spells CASSQTGTGGLGEQFF. The CDR3 nucleotides read TGTGCCAGCAGCCAAACCGGGACAGGGGGCTTGGGTGAGCAGTTCTTC.

The J gene is TRBJ1-1, the V gene TRBV29-1; D possibly corresponds to TRBD1 (6 bases). This CDR3 contains 15 residues. Trimming pared 3 bases from V and 5 bases from J, leaving 19 bases between. CDR1 and CDR2 (germline): SQVTM, ANQGSEA. The chain's CDR3 is CSVERGRGDITEAFF. DNA for the CDR3: TGCAGCGTTGAGAGGGGCAGGGGTGATATAACTGAAGCTTTCTTT.